The clone carrying this T cell receptor (beta chain) was detected only a few times. Its antigen is as yet unknown. TCR beta cDNA came from about 0.55 ug total RNA, primed with a constant-region primer. Employing slightly modified ARM-PCR, three nested multiplex PCR rounds were run, and these gave rise to the TCR beta libraries. For about 11 cycles apiece, the opening two PCR rounds ran with TRBV1-TRBV30 forward primers and a C-beta reverse primer. TCRdb itself ran the multiplex PCR reads through MiXCR, one entry per CDR3 protein. The table has 99,000 or so distinct CDR3 sequences, roughly 80% seen once; the top ten hold about 20%. Co-extracting RNA and DNA was done with roughly 18-32 mg of unsorted bulk tissue as input. Patients underwent surgical resection for primary liver carcinoma. Tumor samples all exceeded 80% viable tumor cells. The data originate from a study of tumor-infiltrating lymphocytes in primary liver carcinoma. Study results and limitations: Tumor-adjacent and tumor-blood pairs showed less overlap than tumor region pairs. Tumor top-250-clone fraction significantly exceeded that of blood (p = 0.039).

Trimming removed 5 bases from V and 8 bases from J; junction bases left unmatched: 9. The CDR3 loop spans 15 amino acids. Germline CDR1 SGHTA, CDR2 FQGNSA. The specimen sequenced was liver tumor tissue from sampling region 3. Subset given: tumor region T3, left-lateral pole. The chain joins TRBV7-2 to TRBJ2-1, with 10 bases aligning to TRBD2. The sequence came from a man aged 40-49 years with primary liver carcinoma and hepatitis B virus infection. The CDR3 region is CASSRLAGDRYEQFF. The DNA of the CDR3 is TGTGCCAGCAGCCGGCTAGCGGGAGATCGGTATGAGCAGTTCTTC.